The present T cell receptor (beta chain) was sequenced within a study of blood T cell repertoires in COVID-19. Cohorts were assigned according to the clinical history that participants reported. Contact with a PCR-confirmed or clinician-diagnosed COVID-19 case occurred within 2 weeks of entry. Assay: immunoSEQ multiplex PCR; the TCRdb copy retains only in-frame clones and omits some. The sample shows approximately 300,000 clones, approximately 81% of them seen only once. This CDR3 region has 16 residues. CDR1 LGHDT and CDR2 YNNKEL come from the germline V gene (reference sequence). The ends lost 0 bases at V and 4 bases at J; junction bases unmatched: 5.

The specimen sequenced was PBMCs or T cells enriched from blood (not recorded which). The origin of this receptor is a woman in her twenties or thirties who had been exposed to COVID-19. The chain couples TRBV3-1 (or the pseudogene TRBV3-2) to TRBJ1-5, with TRBD1 identical over 8 bases. CDR3 nucleotide sequence: TGTGCCAGCAGCCAAGACAGTACAGGGGGTAATCAGCCCCAGCATTTT. Protein product: CASSQDSTGGNQPQHF.